This T cell receptor (beta chain) was identified during a study of beta chain features in type 1 diabetes. General study results and limits: Insertions were fewer and deletions more numerous at VDJ junctions in type 1 diabetes patients. Patients showed naive, central memory and Treg TCRB repertoires that appeared more similar than those of healthy donors.

Looked up from germline, CDR1 is SQVTM and CDR2 is ANQGSEA. This CDR3 spans 13 amino acids. Trimming removed 4 bases from V and 2 bases from J, with 12 bases in between. This clone appeared a few times. Antigen specificity is unknown. This sample includes further DNA sequences coding for the same CDR3. Every single donor gave one heparinised blood draw, and these averaged approximately 100 mL. Purities over 98% were achieved in all sorted populations. The sequenced template was cDNA made from the entire isolated RNA. Data came from immunoSEQ multiplex PCR; TCRdb stores just in-frame clones and leaves some out. The sample has approximately 340,000 clones, about 14% seen once.

The chain joins TRBV29-1 to TRBJ2-7, with D perhaps TRBD1 (7 bases). This clonotype was obtained from a woman between 18 and 29 years old in good health. The sample taken for sequencing was naive CD4+ T cells from blood. CDR3 bases: TGCAGCGTTGGCGGGACAGTTCCCTACGAGCAGTACTTC. This gives the protein CSVGGTVPYEQYF.